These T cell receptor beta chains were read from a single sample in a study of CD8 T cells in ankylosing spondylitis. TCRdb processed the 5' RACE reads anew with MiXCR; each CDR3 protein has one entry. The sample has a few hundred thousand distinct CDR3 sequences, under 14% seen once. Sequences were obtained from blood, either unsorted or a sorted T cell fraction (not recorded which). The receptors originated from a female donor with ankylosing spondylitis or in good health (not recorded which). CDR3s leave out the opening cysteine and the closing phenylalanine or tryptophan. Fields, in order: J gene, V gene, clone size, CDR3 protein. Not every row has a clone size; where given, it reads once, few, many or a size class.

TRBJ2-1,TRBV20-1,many,SASKPSGRAYNEQF
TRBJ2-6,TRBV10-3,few,AISESLSGRQTGANVLT
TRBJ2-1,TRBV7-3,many,ASSMTGPNEQF
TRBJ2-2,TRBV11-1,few,ASSLESGGGELF
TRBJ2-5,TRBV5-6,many,ASSRRGQETQY
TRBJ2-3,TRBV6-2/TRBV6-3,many,ASSYAGGVTDTQY
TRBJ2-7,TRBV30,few,AWSRDRGYEQY
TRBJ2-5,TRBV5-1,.,ASSLVHRGWETQY
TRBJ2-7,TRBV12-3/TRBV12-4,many,ASRGQGVVGEQY
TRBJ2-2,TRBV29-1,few,SVTPGQGARTGELF
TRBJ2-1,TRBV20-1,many,SARDWQNNEQF
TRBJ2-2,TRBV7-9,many,ASSYRTSGTGELF
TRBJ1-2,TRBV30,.,AWIPMGKPSYGYT
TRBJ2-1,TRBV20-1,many,SARLAGAPYNEQF
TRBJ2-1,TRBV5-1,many,ASSFSGSYNEQF
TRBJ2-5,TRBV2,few,ASSLNEQETQY
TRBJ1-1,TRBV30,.,AWTLDLNTEAF
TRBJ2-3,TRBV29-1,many,SVGRTGDTQY
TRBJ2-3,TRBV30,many,AWSDPRGATQY
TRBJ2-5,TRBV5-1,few,ASSLGGGRETQY
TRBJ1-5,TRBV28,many,ASPDPWIQPQH
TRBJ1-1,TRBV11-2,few,ASRGDRGRREAF